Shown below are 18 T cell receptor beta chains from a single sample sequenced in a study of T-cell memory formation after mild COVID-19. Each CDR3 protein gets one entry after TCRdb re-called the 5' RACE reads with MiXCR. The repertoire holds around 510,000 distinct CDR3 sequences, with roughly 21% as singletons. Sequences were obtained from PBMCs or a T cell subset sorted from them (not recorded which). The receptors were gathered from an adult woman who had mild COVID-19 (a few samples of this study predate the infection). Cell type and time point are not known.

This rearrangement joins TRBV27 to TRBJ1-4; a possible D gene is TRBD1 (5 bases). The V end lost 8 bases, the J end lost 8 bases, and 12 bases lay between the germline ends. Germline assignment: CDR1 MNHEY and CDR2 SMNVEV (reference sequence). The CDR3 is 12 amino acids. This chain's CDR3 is CASGVGGEKLFF. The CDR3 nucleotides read TGTGCCAGCGGGGTTGGGGGGGAAAAACTGTTTTTT.

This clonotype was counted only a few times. Here the CDR3 DNA reads TGTGCCAGCTCACCACGTCTCCGAGACAGCTCCTACGAGCAGTACTTC. As protein: CASSPRLRDSSYEQYF. This rearrangement joins TRBV18 to TRBJ2-7; maybe TRBD1 (5 bases). CDR3 length: 16 amino acids. V dropped 1 base and J dropped 0 bases, with 13 bases sitting between them. Germline lookup yields CDR1 KGHSH and CDR2 LQKENI.

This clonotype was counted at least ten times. In DNA, the CDR3 is TGTGCCAGCAGTAGGGACTCGCTATACAATGAGCAGTTCTTC. Translation gives CASSRDSLYNEQFF. The chain joins TRBV12-3 or TRBV12-4 to TRBJ2-1, with D possibly matching TRBD2 (6 bases). Trimming took off 5 bases at V and 4 bases at J, with 12 bases between the two ends. The CDR3 loop spans 14 amino acids.

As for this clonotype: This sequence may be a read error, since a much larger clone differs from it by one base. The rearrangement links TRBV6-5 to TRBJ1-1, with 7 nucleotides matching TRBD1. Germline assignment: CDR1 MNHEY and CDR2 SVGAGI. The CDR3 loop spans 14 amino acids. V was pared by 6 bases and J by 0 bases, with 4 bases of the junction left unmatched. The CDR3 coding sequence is TGTGCCAGCAGGTCGACAGGGATGAACACTGAAGCTTTCTTT. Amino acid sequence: CASRSTGMNTEAFF.

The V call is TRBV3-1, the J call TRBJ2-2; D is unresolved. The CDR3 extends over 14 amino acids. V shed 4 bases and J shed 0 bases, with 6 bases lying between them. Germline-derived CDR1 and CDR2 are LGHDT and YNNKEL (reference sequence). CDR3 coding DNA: TGTGCCAGCAGCCCGATCGCGAACACCGGGGAGCTGTTTTTT. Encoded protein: CASSPIANTGELFF.

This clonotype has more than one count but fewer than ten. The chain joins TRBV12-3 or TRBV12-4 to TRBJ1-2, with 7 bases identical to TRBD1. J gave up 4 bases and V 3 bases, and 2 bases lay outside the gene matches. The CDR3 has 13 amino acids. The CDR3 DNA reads TGTGCCAGCAGTTTTTCAGGGGGCTATGGCTACACCTTC. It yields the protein CASSFSGGYGYTF.

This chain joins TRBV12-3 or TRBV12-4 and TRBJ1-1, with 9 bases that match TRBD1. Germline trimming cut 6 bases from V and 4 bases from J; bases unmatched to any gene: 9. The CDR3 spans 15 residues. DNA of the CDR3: TGTGCCAGCAGCCTAACAGGGGGCACGGGCACTGAAGCTTTCTTT. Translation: CASSLTGGTGTEAFF.

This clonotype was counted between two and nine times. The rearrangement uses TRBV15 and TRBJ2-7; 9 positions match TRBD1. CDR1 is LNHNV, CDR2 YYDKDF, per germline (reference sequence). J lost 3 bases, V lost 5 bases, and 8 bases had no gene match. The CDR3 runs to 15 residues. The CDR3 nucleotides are TGTGCCACCAGCCCCCGACAGGGGGGAATCTACGAGCAGTACTTC. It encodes CATSPRQGGIYEQYF.

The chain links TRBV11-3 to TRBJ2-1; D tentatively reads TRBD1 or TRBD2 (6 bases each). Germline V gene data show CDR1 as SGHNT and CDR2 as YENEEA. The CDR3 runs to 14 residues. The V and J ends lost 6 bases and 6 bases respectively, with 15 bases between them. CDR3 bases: TGTGCCAGCAGACTCAGGGGACTCAGCAATGAGCAGTTCTTC. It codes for CASRLRGLSNEQFF.

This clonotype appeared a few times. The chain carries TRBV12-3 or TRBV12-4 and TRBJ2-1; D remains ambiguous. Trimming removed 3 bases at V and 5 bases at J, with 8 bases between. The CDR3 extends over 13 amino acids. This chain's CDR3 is CASSFNGNNEQFF. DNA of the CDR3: TGTGCCAGCAGTTTTAACGGAAACAATGAGCAGTTCTTC.

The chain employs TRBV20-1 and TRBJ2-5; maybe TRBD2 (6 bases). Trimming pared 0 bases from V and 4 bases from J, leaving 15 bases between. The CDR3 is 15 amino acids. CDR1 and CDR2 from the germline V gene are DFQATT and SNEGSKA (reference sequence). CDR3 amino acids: CSAREAAVGGETQYF. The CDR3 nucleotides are TGCAGTGCTAGAGAGGCGGCCGTGGGGGGAGAGACCCAGTACTTC.

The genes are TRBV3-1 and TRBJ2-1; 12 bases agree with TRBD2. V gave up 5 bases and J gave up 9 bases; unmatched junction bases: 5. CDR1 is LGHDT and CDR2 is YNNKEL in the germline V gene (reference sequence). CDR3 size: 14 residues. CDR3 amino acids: CASSTPGLAGEQFF. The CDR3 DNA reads TGTGCCAGCAGCACCCCGGGACTAGCGGGTGAGCAGTTCTTC.

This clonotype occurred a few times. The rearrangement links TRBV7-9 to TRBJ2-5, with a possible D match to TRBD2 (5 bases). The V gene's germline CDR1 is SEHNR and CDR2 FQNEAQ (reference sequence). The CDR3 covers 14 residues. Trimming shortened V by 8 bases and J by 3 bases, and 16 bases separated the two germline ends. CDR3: CASGTTIAKETQYF. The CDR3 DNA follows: TGTGCCAGCGGAACAACTATAGCGAAAGAGACCCAGTACTTC. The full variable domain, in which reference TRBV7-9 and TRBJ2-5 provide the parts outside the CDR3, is DTGVSQNPRHKITKRGQNVTFRCDPISEHNRLYWYRQTLGQGPEFLTYFQNEAQLEKSRLLSDRFSAERPKGSFSTLEIQRTEQGDSAMYLCASGTTIAKETQYFGPGTRLLVL.

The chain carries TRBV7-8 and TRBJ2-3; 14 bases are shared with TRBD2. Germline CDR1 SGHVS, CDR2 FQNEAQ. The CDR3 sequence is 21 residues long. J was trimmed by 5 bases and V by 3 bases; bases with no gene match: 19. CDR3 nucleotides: TGTGCCAGCAGCTTGCCTCCGGGACTAGCGGGAGATAAACTCCTAGGAGATACGCAGTATTTT. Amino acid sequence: CASSLPPGLAGDKLLGDTQYF.

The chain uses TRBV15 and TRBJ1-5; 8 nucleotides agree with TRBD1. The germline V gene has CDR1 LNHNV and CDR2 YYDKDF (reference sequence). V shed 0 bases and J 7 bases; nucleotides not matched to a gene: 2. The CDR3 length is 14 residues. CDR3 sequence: CATSRDPGGQPQHF. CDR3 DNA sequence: TGTGCCACCAGCAGAGACCCAGGGGGCCAGCCCCAGCATTTT. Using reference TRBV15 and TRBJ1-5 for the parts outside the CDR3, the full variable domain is DAMVIQNPRYQVTQFGKPVTLSCSQTLNHNVMYWYQQKSSQAPKLLFHYYDKDFNNEADTPDNFQSRRPNTSFCFLDIRSPGLGDTAMYLCATSRDPGGQPQHFGDGTRLSIL.

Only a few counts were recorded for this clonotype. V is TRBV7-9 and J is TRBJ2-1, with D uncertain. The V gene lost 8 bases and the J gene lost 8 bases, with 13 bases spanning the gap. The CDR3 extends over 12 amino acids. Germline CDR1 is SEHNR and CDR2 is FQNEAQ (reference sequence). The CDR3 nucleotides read TGTGCCAGCCAATTAGGGTTCTATGAGCAGTTCTTC. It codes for CASQLGFYEQFF.

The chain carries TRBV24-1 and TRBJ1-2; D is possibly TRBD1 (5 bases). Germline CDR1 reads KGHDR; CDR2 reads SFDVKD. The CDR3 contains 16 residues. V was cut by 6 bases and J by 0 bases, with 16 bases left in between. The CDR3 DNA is TGTGCCACCAGTCAGGGTTTAGGTTCAGCTAACTATGGCTACACCTTC. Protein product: CATSQGLGSANYGYTF.

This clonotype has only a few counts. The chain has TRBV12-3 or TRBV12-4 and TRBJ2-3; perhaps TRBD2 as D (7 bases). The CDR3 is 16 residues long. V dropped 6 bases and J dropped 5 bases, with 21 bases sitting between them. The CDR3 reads CASSPPGGLSLDTQYF. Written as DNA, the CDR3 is TGTGCCAGCAGCCCACCGGGGGGCCTGAGCCTAGATACGCAGTATTTT.